This T cell receptor beta chain appears in the sequencing data of a study of T cell changes during pregnancy in multiple sclerosis. TCRdb's copy holds only in-frame clones and misses some; the assay was immunoSEQ multiplex PCR. The sample has just over 80,000 clones, nearly 95% seen once. The CDR3 contains 16 residues. Trimming cost V 3 bases and J 7 bases; bases outside gene matches: 11. The germline CDR1 and CDR2 sequences are MDHEN and SYDVKM. This clone has a single count. The clonotype originates from a female donor with multiple sclerosis, enrolled in a pregnancy study. Sequencing used peripheral blood, obtained in the second trimester of pregnancy. The chain uses TRBV28 and TRBJ1-5; TRBD1 matches at 8 bases. In nucleotides, the CDR3 is TGTGCCAGCAGTTTGGGGGGGGCAGGGGGCGGCCAGCCCCAGCATTTT. This translates into CASSLGGAGGGQPQHF. Looking up the rest from reference TRBV28 and TRBJ1-5 gives the full variable domain: DVKVTQSSRYLVKRTGEKVFLECVQDMDHENMFWYRQDPGLGLRLIYFSYDVKMKEKGDIPEGYSVSREKKERFSLILESASTNQTSMYLCASSLGGAGGGQPQHFGDGTRLSIL.